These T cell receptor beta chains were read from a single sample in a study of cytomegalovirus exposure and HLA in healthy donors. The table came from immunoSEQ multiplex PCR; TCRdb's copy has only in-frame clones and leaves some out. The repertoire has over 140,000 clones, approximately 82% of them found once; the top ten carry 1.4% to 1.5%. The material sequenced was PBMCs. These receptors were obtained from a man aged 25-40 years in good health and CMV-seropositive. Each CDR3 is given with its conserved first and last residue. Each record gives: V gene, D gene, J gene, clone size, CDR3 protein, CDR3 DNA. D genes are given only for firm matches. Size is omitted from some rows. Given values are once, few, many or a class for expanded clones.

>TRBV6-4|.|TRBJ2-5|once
CASSDREPETQYF
TGTGCCAGCAGTGACAGGGAGCCGGAGACCCAGTACTTC
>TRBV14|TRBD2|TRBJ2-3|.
CASSQDRVAGPFTDTQYF
TGTGCCAGCAGCCAAGATAGGGTAGCGGGCCCATTCACAGATACGCAGTATTTT
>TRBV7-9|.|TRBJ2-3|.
CASSPPSGEVADTQYF
TGTGCCAGCAGCCCACCATCGGGGGAGGTCGCAGATACGCAGTATTTT
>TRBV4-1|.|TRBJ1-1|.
CASSPDSLQGPAEAFF
TGCGCCAGCAGTCCTGACTCCCTACAGGGTCCGGCTGAAGCTTTCTTT
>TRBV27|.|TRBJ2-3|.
CASSLRLGAGTDTQYF
TGTGCCAGCAGTTTAAGACTAGGAGCCGGCACAGATACGCAGTATTTT
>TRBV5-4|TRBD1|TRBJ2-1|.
CASSLRQGYNEQFF
TGTGCCAGCAGCTTGAGACAGGGTTACAATGAGCAGTTCTTC
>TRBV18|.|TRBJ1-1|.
CASSPPSQLNTEAFF
TGTGCCAGCTCACCACCGTCACAGTTGAACACTGAAGCTTTCTTT
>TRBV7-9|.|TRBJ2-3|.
CASSLAGPTTDTQYF
TGTGCCAGCAGCTTGGCAGGCCCTACCACAGATACGCAGTATTTT
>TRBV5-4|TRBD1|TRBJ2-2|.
CASTQTGANTGELFF
TGTGCCAGCACCCAGACAGGGGCGAACACCGGGGAGCTGTTTTTT
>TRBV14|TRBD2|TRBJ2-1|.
CASSLRLADLYNEQFF
TGTGCCAGCAGCCTGAGGCTAGCGGATCTTTACAATGAGCAGTTCTTC
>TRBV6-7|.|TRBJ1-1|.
CASSYPDLDTEAFF
TGTGCCAGCAGTTACCCGGACTTGGACACTGAAGCTTTCTTT
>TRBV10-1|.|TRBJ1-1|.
CASSESNRMNTEAFF
TGCGCCAGCAGTGAGTCTAACAGAATGAACACTGAAGCTTTCTTT
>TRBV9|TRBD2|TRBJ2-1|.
CASSVGTSGSVYNEQFF
TGTGCCAGCAGCGTAGGGACTAGCGGGAGCGTCTACAATGAGCAGTTCTTC
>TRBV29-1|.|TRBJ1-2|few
CSVDTRGGGGYTF
TGCAGCGTTGATACCCGGGGTGGAGGAGGCTACACCTTC
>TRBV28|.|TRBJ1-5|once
CASRTPGSNQPQHF
TGTGCCAGTAGAACTCCAGGGAGCAATCAGCCCCAGCATTTT
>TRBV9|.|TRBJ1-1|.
CASSSEGQFDGPGTEAFF
TGTGCCAGCAGCTCAGAAGGACAGTTCGATGGTCCTGGCACTGAAGCTTTCTTT
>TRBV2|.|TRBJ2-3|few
CASRDFLMTRPRTDTQYF
TGTGCCAGCAGAGACTTCCTCATGACTAGACCTCGCACAGATACGCAGTATTTT
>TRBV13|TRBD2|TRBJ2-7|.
CASSSGLAYEQYF
TGTGCCAGCAGCTCCGGACTAGCCTACGAGCAGTACTTC
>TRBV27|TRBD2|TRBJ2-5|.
CASSLGTSGMETQYF
TGTGCCAGCAGTTTGGGTACTAGCGGGATGGAGACCCAGTACTTC
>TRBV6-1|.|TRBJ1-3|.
CASREEGRNTIYF
TGTGCCAGCAGGGAGGAGGGCAGAAACACCATATATTTT
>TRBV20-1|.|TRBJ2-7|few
CSARQGYEQYF
TGCAGTGCTAGACAGGGCTACGAGCAGTACTTC
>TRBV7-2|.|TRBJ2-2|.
CASSLSSTGEWELFF
TGTGCCAGCAGCTTATCATCCACCGGGGAGTGGGAGCTGTTTTTT
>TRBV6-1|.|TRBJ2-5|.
CASSVVQETQYF
TGTGCCAGCAGTGTAGTTCAAGAGACCCAGTACTTC
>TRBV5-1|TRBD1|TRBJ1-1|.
CASSLGQGITEAFF
TGCGCCAGCAGCCTGGGACAGGGGATTACTGAAGCTTTCTTT
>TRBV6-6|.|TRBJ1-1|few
CASSYVGVTEAFF
TGTGCCAGCAGTTACGTGGGAGTCACTGAAGCTTTCTTT
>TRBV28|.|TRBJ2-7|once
CASSLEQPYEQYF
TGTGCCAGCAGTTTGGAGCAGCCCTACGAGCAGTACTTC
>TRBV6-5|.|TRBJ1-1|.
CAVTPPRDPEAFF
TGTGCCGTAACCCCCCCGCGGGATCCTGAAGCTTTCTTT
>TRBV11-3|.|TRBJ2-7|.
CASSLIAAAEQYF
TGTGCCAGCAGCTTAATCGCTGCGGCAGAGCAGTACTTC
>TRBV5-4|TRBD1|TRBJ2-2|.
CASSWGQGANTGELFF
TGTGCCAGCAGCTGGGGACAGGGCGCTAACACCGGGGAGCTGTTTTTT
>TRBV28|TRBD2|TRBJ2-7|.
CASSSAGTSGEQYF
TGTGCCAGCAGTTCCGCCGGGACTAGCGGAGAGCAGTACTTC
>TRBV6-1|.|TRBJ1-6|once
CASHDPYGSPLHF
TGTGCCAGCCACGATCCGTACGGTTCACCCCTCCACTTT
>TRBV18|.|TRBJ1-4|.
CASSPPQGEKLFF
TGTGCCAGCTCACCACCCCAGGGCGAAAAACTGTTTTTT
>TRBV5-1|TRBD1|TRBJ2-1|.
CASSTDRGSYNEQFF
TGCGCCAGCAGCACGGACAGGGGGTCCTACAATGAGCAGTTCTTC
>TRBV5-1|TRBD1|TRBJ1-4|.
CASSLGQGYEKLFF
TGCGCCAGCAGCTTGGGACAGGGTTATGAAAAACTGTTTTTT
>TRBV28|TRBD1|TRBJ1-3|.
CASSFSGQALGNTIYF
TGTGCCAGCAGTTTTAGCGGACAGGCCCTGGGAAACACCATATATTTT
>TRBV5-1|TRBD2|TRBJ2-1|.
CASSPLAAYNEQFF
TGCGCCAGCAGCCCACTAGCGGCATACAATGAGCAGTTCTTC
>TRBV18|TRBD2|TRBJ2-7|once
CASSPRNGRGGNEQYF
TGTGCCAGCTCACCACGAAACGGGCGGGGGGGAAACGAGCAGTACTTC
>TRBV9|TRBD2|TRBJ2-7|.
CASSARGGGRDEQYF
TGTGCCAGCAGCGCCCGAGGCGGGGGGCGGGACGAGCAGTACTTC
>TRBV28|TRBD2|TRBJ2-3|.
CASTTVGLAGGDTQYF
TGTGCCAGCACCACCGTGGGACTAGCGGGAGGGGACACGCAGTATTTT
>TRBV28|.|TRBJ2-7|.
CASSEARIYEQYF
TGTGCCAGCAGTGAGGCGCGAATCTACGAGCAGTACTTC
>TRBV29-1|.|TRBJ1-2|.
CGFSWNYGYTF
TGCGGCTTTTCATGGAACTATGGCTACACCTTC
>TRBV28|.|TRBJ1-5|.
CASTPGFGDQPQHF
TGTGCCAGCACCCCCGGGTTTGGCGATCAGCCCCAGCATTTT
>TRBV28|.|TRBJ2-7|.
CASSPPGSYEQYF
TGTGCCAGCTCCCCGCCAGGCTCCTACGAGCAGTACTTC
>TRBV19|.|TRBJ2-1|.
CASSPSVNNEQFF
TGTGCCAGTAGTCCTTCGGTTAACAATGAGCAGTTCTTC
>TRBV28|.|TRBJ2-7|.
CASSFHTSGEAYEQYF
TGTGCCAGCAGTTTCCACACGTCGGGGGAAGCCTACGAGCAGTACTTC
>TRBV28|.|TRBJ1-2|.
CASSPRDTLNYGYTF
TGTGCCAGCAGTCCCCGGGACACTCTCAACTATGGCTACACCTTC
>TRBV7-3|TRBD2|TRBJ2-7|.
CASSSSGSGDEQYF
TGTGCCAGCAGCTCTAGCGGGAGCGGCGACGAGCAGTACTTC
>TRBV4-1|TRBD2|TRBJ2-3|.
CASSQRSGRGTDTQYF
TGCGCCAGCAGCCAGAGGAGCGGGAGGGGGACAGATACGCAGTATTTT
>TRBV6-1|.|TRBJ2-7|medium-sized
CASIPNRVRTYEQYF
TGTGCCAGCATTCCCAACAGGGTAAGGACCTACGAGCAGTACTTC
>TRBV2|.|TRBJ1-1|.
CASTEGTNPGYTEAFF
TGTGCCAGCACCGAAGGGACAAACCCGGGTTACACTGAAGCTTTCTTT
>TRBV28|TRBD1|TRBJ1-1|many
CASRPRDRGENTEAFF
TGTGCCAGCAGGCCTAGGGACAGGGGGGAGAACACTGAAGCTTTCTTT
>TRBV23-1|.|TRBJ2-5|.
CASSQFPDREETQYF
TGCGCCAGCAGTCAGTTTCCCGATCGGGAAGAGACCCAGTACTTC
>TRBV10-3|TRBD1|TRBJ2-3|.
CAISAGTGDADTQYF
TGTGCCATCAGTGCGGGGACAGGGGATGCAGATACGCAGTATTTT
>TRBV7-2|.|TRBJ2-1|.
CASGDSARGEQFF
TGTGCCAGCGGGGACTCCGCGAGGGGTGAGCAGTTCTTC
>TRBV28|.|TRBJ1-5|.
CASSVLRGIQPQHF
TGTGCCAGCAGTGTCCTACGGGGGATTCAGCCCCAGCATTTT